A single T cell receptor (beta chain) is shown here with its context. These data are taken from a study of cytomegalovirus exposure and HLA in healthy donors. Looked up from germline, CDR1 is GTSNPN and CDR2 is SVGIG (reference sequence). The CDR3 runs 13 residues. The ends were cut back, 0 bases at V and 12 bases at J, with 14 bases in the middle. Primers: 60 Vbeta forward and 13 Jbeta reverse. This table comes from immunoSEQ multiplex PCR, and its TCRdb copy is limited to in-frame clones, with some not included. Among some 140,000 clones listed, 76% were seen once. The chain is built from TRBV30 and TRBJ2-2; D not resolved. The clonotype was recovered from a middle-aged man in good health and CMV-seronegative. The sequenced material came from PBMCs. This CDR3 reads CAWSVYHQVKLFF. The CDR3 DNA reads as TGTGCCTGGAGTGTATACCATCAGGTTAAGCTGTTTTTT.